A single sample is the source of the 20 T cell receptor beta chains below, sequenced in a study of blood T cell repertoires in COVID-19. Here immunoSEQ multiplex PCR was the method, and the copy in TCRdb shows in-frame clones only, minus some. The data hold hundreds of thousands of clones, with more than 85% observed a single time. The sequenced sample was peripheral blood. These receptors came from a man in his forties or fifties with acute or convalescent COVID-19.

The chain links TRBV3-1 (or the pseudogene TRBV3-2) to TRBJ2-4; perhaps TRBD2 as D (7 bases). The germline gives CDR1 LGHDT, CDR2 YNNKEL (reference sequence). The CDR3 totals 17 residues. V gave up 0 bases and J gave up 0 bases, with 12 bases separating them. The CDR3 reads CASSQDRRGLAKNIQYF. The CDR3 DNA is TGTGCCAGCAGCCAAGATAGGCGGGGGCTAGCCAAAAACATTCAGTACTTC.

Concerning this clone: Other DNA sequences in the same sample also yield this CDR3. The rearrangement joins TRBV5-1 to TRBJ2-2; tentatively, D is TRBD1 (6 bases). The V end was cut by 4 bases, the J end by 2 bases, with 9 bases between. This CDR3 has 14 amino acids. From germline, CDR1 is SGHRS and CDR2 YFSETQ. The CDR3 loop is CASSPDSNTGELFF. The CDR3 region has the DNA TGCGCCAGCAGCCCGGACAGCAACACCGGGGAGCTGTTTTTT.

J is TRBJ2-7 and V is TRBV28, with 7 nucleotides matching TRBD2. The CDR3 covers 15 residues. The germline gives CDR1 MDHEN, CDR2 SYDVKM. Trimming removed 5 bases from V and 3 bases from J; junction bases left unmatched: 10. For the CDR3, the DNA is TGTGCCAGCAGTCCCCCCGGGGGGTCCCTCTACGAGCAGTACTTC. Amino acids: CASSPPGGSLYEQYF.

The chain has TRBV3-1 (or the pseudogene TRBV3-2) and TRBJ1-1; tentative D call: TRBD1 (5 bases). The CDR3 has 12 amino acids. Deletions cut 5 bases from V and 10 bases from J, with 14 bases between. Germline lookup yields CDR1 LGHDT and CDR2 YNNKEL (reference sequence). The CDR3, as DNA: TGTGCCAGCAGCTTCACGGACCAGGGAGCTTTCTTT. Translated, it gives CASSFTDQGAFF.

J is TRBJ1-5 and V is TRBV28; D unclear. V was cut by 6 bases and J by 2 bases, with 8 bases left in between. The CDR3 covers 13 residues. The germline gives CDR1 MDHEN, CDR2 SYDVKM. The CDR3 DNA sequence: TGTGCCAGCAGAACCGGGGGCAATCAGCCCCAGCATTTT. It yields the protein CASRTGGNQPQHF.

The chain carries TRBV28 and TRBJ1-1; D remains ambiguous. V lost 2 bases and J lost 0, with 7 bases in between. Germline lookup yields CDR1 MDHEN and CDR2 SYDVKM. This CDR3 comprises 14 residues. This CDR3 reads CASSLGNMNTEAFF. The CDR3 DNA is TGTGCCAGCAGTTTAGGCAATATGAACACTGAAGCTTTCTTT.

CDR3 in amino acids: CASSPGLGQGAFYGYTF. The CDR3 bases are TGTGCCAGCTCACCGGGTTTAGGGCAGGGGGCTTTCTACGGCTACACCTTC. V is TRBV18 and J is TRBJ1-2, with 8 bases aligning to TRBD1. J was trimmed by 8 bases and V by 3 bases; bases with no gene match: 17. In germline, CDR1 is KGHSH, CDR2 LQKENI. CDR3 length equals 17 residues. The full variable domain, in which reference TRBV18 and TRBJ1-2 provide the parts outside the CDR3, is NAGVMQNPRHLVRRRGQEARLRCSPMKGHSHVYWYRQLPEEGLKFMVYLQKENIIDESGMPKERFSAEFPKEGPSILRIQQVVRGDSAAYFCASSPGLGQGAFYGYTFGSGTRLTVV.

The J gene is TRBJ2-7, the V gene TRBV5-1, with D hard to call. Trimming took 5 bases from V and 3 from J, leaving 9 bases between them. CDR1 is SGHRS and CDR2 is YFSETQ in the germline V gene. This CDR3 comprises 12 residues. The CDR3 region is CASRSPGYEQYF. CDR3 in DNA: TGCGCCAGCAGGAGCCCAGGCTACGAGCAGTACTTC.

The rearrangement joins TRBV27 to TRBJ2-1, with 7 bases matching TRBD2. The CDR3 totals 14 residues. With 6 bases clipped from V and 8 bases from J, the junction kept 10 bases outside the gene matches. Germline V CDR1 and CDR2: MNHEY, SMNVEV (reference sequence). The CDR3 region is CASSTRLGGDEQFF. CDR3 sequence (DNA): TGTGCCAGCAGCACCAGACTGGGGGGGGATGAGCAGTTCTTC.

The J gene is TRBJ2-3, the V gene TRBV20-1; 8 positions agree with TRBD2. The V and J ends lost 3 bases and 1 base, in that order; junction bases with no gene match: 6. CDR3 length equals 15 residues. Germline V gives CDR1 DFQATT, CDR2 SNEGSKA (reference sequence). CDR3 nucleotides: TGCAGTGCTAGTGGGCGGGGGGTCGGCACAGATACGCAGTATTTT. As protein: CSASGRGVGTDTQYF.

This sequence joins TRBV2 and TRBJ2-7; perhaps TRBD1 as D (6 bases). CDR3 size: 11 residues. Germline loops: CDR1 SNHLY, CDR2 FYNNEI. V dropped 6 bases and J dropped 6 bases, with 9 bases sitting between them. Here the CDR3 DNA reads TGTGCCAGCAGAACAGGGCGCGAGCAGTACTTC. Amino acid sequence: CASRTGREQYF.

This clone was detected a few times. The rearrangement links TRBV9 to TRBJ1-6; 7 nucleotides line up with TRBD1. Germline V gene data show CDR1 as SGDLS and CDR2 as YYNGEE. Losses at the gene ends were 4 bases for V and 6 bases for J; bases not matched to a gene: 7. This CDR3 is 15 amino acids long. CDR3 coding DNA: TGTGCCAGCAGCCCATGGACAGGTAGTAATTCACCCCTCCACTTT. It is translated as CASSPWTGSNSPLHF.

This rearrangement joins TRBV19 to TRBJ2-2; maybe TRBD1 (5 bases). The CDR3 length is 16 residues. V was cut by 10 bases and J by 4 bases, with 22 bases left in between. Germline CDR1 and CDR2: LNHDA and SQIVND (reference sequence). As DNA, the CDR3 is TGTGCCACCTCAGTCCCGTCAGGGATTGGCACCGGGGAGCTGTTTTTT. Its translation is CATSVPSGIGTGELFF.

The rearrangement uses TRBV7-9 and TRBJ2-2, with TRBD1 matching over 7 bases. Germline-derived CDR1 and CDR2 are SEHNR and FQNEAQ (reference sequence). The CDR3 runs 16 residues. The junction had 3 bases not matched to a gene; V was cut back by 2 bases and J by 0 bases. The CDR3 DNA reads TGTGCCAGCAGCTTACTCGGGACAGCGAACACCGGGGAGCTGTTTTTT. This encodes CASSLLGTANTGELFF.

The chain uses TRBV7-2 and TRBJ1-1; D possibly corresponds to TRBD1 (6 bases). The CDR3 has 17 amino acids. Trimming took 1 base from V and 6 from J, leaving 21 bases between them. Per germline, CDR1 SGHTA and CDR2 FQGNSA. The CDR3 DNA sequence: TGTGCCAGCAGCTTAGAAGGGAAAACAGGGATCTACGCTGAAGCTTTCTTT. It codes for CASSLEGKTGIYAEAFF. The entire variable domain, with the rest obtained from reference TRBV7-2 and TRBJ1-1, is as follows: GAGVSQSPSNKVTEKGKDVELRCDPISGHTALYWYRQSLGQGLEFLIYFQGNSAPDKSGLPSDRFSAERTGGSVSTLTIQRTQQEDSAVYLCASSLEGKTGIYAEAFFGQGTRLTVV.

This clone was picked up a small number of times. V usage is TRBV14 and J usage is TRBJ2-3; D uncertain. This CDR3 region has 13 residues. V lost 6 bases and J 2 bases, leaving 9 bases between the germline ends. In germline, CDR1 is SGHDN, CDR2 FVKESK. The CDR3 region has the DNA TGTGCCAGCAGACACCAGGTCACAGATACGCAGTATTTT. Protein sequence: CASRHQVTDTQYF.

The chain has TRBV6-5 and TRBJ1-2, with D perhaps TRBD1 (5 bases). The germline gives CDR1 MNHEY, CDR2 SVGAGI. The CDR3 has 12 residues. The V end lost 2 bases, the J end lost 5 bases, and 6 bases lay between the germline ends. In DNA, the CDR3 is TGTGCCAGCAGTTACGGGGGGTATGGCTACACCTTC. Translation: CASSYGGYGYTF.

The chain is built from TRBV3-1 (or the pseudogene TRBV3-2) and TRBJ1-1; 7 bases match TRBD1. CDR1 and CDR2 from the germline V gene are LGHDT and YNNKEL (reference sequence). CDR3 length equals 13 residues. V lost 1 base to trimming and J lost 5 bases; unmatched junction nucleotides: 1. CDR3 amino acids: CASSQATGTEAFF. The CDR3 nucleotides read TGTGCCAGCAGCCAAGCGACAGGGACTGAAGCTTTCTTT.

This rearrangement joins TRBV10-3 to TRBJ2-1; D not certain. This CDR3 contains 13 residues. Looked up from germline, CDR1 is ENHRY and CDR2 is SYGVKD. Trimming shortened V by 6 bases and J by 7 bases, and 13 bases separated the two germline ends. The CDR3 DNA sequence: TGTGCCATCAGCAAGCAAGAATTGAATGAGCAGTTCTTC. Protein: CAISKQELNEQFF.

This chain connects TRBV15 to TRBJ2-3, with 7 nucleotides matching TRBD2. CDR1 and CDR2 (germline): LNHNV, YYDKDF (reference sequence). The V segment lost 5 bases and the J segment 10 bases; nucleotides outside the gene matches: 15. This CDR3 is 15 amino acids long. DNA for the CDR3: TGTGCCACCAGCCTTGAGACTGTTTCGGGAGGAGCGCAGTATTTT. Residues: CATSLETVSGGAQYF.